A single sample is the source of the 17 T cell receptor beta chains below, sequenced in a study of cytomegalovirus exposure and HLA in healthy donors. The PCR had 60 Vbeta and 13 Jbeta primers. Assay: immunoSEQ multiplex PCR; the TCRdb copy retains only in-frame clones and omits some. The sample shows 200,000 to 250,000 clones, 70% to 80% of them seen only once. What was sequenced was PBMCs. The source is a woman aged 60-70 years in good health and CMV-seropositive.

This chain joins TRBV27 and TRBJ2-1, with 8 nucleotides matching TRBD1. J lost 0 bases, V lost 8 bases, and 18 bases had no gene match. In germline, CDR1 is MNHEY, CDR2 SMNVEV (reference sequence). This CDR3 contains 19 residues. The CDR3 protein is CASCPGQGVPSGSYNEQFF. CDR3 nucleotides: TGTGCCAGCTGTCCCGGACAGGGTGTCCCTTCAGGCTCCTACAATGAGCAGTTCTTC.

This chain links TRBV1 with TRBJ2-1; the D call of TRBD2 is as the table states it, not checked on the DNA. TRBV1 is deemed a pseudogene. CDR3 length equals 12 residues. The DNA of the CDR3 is TGCACCAGCAGCCAACCCAATAGCGTCCTGTTCTTC. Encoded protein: CTSSQPNSVLFF.

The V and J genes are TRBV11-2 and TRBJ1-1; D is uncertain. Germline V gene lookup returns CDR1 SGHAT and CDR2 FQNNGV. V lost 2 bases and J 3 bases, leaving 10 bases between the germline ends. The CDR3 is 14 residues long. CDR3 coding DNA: TGTGCCAGCAGCTTATATATGGGAGACACTGAAGCTTTCTTT. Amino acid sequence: CASSLYMGDTEAFF.

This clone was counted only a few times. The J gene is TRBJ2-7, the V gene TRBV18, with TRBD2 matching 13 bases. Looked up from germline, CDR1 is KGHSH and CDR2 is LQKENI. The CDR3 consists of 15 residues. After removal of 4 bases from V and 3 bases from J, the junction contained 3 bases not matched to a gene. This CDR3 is CASSLGLAGNYEQYF. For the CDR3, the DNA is TGTGCCAGCTCACTGGGACTAGCGGGGAACTACGAGCAGTACTTC.

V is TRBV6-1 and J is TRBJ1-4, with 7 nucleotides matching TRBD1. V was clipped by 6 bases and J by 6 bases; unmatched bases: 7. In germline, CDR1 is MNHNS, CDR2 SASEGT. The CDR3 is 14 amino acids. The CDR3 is CASREPGQYEKLFF. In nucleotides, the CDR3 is TGTGCCAGCAGGGAACCGGGACAGTATGAAAAACTGTTTTTT.

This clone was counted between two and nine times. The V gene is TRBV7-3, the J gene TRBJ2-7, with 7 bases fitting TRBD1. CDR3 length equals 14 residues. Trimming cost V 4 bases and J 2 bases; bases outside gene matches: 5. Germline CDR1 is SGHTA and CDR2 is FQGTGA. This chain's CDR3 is CASSSNRGPYEQYF. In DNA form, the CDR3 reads TGTGCCAGCAGCTCCAACAGGGGACCCTACGAGCAGTACTTC.

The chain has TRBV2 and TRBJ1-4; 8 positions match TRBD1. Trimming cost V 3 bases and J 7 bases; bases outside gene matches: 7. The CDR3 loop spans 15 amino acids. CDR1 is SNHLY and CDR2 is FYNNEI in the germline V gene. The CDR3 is CASSDLDRVSEKLFF. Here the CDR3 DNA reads TGTGCCAGCAGTGACCTGGACAGGGTTAGTGAAAAACTGTTTTTT.

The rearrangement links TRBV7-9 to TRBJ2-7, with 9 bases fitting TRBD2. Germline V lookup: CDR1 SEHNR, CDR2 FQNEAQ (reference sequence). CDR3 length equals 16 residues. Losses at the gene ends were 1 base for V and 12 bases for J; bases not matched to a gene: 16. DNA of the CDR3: TGTGCCAGCAGCTTAGATGACGGCGGGGGGGCCCCACTGGGGTACTTC. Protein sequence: CASSLDDGGGAPLGYF.

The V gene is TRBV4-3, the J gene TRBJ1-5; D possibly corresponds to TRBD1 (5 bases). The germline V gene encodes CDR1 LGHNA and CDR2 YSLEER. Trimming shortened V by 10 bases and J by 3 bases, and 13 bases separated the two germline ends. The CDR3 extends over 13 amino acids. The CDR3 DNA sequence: TGCGCCACTTCAAGACAGCTCAATCAGCCCCAGCATTTT. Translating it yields CATSRQLNQPQHF.

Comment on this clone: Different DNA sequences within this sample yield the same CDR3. The CDR3 protein is CASSPDTEAFF. The DNA for the CDR3 is TGCGCCAGCAGCCCCGACACTGAAGCTTTCTTT. The gene calls are TRBV5-1 and TRBJ1-1; no clear D gene. V shed 4 bases and J shed 3 bases, with 4 bases lying between them. The CDR3 extends over 11 amino acids. CDR1 is SGHRS, CDR2 YFSETQ, per germline.

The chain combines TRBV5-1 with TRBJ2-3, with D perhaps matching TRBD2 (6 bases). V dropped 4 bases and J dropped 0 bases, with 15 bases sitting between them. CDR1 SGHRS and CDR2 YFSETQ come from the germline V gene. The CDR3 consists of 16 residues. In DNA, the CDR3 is TGCGCCAGCAGCCAGGGACTTTTCATGAGCACAGATACGCAGTATTTT. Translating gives CASSQGLFMSTDTQYF. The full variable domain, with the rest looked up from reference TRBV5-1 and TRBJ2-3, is KAGVTQTPRYLIKTRGQQVTLSCSPISGHRSVSWYQQTPGQGLQFLFEYFSETQRNKGNFPGRFSGRQFSNSRSEMNVSTLELGDSALYLCASSQGLFMSTDTQYFGPGTRLTVL.

CDR3 sequence reads: CASNNPSGLSETQYF. The CDR3 DNA sequence: TGCGCCAGCAATAACCCTAGCGGCCTCTCCGAGACCCAGTACTTC. The chain links TRBV5-1 to TRBJ2-5, with 7 nucleotides matching TRBD2. V shed 6 bases, J shed 5 bases, and the junction held 13 bases outside the gene matches. This CDR3 has 15 amino acids. Germline CDR1 is SGHRS and CDR2 is YFSETQ.

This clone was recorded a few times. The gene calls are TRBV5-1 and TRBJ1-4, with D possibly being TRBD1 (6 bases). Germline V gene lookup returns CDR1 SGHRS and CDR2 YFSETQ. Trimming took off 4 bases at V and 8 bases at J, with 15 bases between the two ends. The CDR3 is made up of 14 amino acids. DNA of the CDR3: TGCGCCAGCAGCCTCTCAGGGGTTGGGGAAAAACTGTTTTTT. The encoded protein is CASSLSGVGEKLFF.

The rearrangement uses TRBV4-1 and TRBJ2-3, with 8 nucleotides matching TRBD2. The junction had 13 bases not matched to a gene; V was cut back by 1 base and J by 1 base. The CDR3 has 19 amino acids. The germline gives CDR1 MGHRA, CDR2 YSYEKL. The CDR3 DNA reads TGCGCCAGCAGCCAAGCGGGGGGGGTAGGGCGGATGGGCACAGATACGCAGTATTTT. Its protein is CASSQAGGVGRMGTDTQYF.

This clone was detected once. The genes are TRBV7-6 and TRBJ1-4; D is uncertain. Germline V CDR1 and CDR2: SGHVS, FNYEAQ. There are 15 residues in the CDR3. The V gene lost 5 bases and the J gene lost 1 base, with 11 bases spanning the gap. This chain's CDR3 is CASSGGRVTNEKLFF. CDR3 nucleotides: TGTGCCAGCAGCGGAGGACGAGTAACTAATGAAAAACTGTTTTTT.

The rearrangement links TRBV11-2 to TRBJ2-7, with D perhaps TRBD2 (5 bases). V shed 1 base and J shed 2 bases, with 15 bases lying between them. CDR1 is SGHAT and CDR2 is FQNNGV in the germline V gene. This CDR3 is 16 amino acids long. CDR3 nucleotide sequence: TGTGCCAGCAGCTTAGGATTCGGCGGGTGGACCTACGAGCAGTACTTC. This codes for CASSLGFGGWTYEQYF.

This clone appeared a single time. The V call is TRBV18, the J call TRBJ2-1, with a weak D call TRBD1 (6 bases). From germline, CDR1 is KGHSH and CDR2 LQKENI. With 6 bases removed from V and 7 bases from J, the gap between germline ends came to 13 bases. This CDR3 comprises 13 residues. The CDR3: CASSNGQLNEQFF. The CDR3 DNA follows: TGTGCCAGCTCCAACGGACAGTTAAATGAGCAGTTCTTC.